This entry features one T cell receptor (beta chain) sequence. Which antigen it targets is not known. The sample holds no much larger clone one base away, and base qualities are not on file. Sample treatment or condition, as interpreted from the label and publication: in vitro stimulation with specific CMV peptide epitopes to enrich CMV-specific T cells. Trimming removed 6 bases from V and 4 bases from J, leaving 10 bases between the germline ends. Inclusive of the bounding cysteine and phenylalanine, the CDR3 is 12 residues long. Just the 36-base CDR3 DNA is kept, in frame starting at base 1. This specimen belongs to a study of T cell repertoires in cytomegalovirus infection (dated by TCRdb to the late 2010s). With regard to the full study: Recently identified HLA-C-restricted CMV epitopes, whose presentation resists viral immunomodulation, were targeted by peptide stimulations together with well-studied HLA-B-restricted epitopes. The HLA type of each donor mattered for the analysis, because public TCR beta signatures pointed to carriage of CMV infection along with the matching HLA type.

Study-wide conclusions, independent of this receptor: Carriers of CMV infection plus the relevant HLA type were discriminated by the cumulative frequency of public TCR beta family members in the study cohort and in an independent roughly 380-donor cohort. The ex vivo response was dominated by HLA-C-restricted CMV-specific TCR beta clonotypes, and the single most frequent clonotype in two of eight donors was supplied by these HLA-C-restricted clonotypes.

These reads were obtained on an Illumina HiSeq 1500. TCRdb itself trimmed the public reads at Q25 with fastp, ran MiXCR and retained productive beta chains. When rows share a CDR3 protein, they turn into one entry using the most common DNA and genes. The sample data list 230,000 or so distinct CDR3 sequences, and approximately 38% of these were observed just once. The biggest ten clones account for approximately 59% of the sample. The rearrangement combines TRBV7-1 with TRBJ2-7, with the D segment identity uncertain. Being an ORF, TRBV7-1 has a function that is uncertain. The sequences come from CD8+ T cells from cultured PBMCs, collected from culture after CMV antigen stimulation. This TCR came from a human donor in good health (CMV status not recorded). Some clones in this sample may be carry-over from other donors' samples. In nucleotide form, the sequence is TGTGCCAGCAGAGGGATTGGGTACGAGCAGTACTTC. This gives the protein CASRGIGYEQYF.